In this sample, the clone carrying this T cell receptor (beta chain) turned up once. The antigen is unknown. Amplification of TCR beta CDR3 regions was performed using RNA transcripts as template. The HTBI primer set served for first-round RT-PCR of the TCR CDR3. MiXCR was run by TCRdb on the multiplex PCR reads, yielding one entry per CDR3 protein. The data hold under 400,000 distinct CDR3 sequences, with around 25% observed a single time. Patients aged 18 to 65 had newly diagnosed hyperthyroidism that had lasted under 2 months. Extraction of PBMCs used more than 8.5 ml of fresh peripheral blood. This record comes from a study of T cells in Graves' hyperthyroidism and ophthalmopathy. Study-level results: Most thyroid-expanded clonotypes above 0.001 were also found in blood.

This CDR3 spans 16 amino acids. J lost 5 bases, V lost 3 bases, and 12 bases had no gene match. Germline V lookup: CDR1 MDHEN, CDR2 SYDVKM. The source is a man in his fifties or sixties with Graves' hyperthyroidism. The sequenced sample consisted of blood. This chain connects TRBV28 to TRBJ2-5, with 7 nucleotides matching TRBD1. CDR3 residues: CASSLAGGIGRETQYF. The CDR3 DNA is TGTGCCAGCAGTTTGGCAGGGGGTATAGGTAGGGAGACCCAGTACTTC.